The TCR beta chain described here comes from a study of blood T cell repertoires in COVID-19. Study information: Italy, Spain and the United States were the sources of the convalescent and acute COVID-19 samples.

Original data processing: Scientists estimated how many nucleated cells there were by amplifying reference gene primers. Some clones are missing from TCRdb's copy, which holds only in-frame ones; the method was immunoSEQ multiplex PCR. The V and J calls and clone size were taken over from that table, and D and trimming were inferred from the DNA. This table holds about 72,000 clones, roughly 88% found once. This clone was picked up one time. This CDR3 comprises 16 residues. CDR1 and CDR2 from the germline V gene are MGHRA and YSYEKL. V dropped 2 bases and J dropped 10; count of bases not matched to a gene: 9.

The rearrangement uses TRBV4-1 and TRBJ1-6, with 9 bases that match TRBD1. The sequence came from a man in his fifties or sixties with acute or convalescent COVID-19. The specimen sequenced was peripheral blood. The CDR3 nucleotides read TGCGCCAGCAGCCAAACGGGGACAGGGCCCTTATCACCCCTCCACTTT. Translated, it gives CASSQTGTGPLSPLHF.